This T cell receptor (beta chain) is from a study of T cells in Graves' hyperthyroidism and ophthalmopathy. RNA transcripts provided the source from which TCR beta CDR3 regions were amplified. HTBI primers were the set used in a first-round RT-PCR of the TCR CDR3. TCRdb analysed the multiplex PCR reads with MiXCR anew, one entry per CDR3 protein. The repertoire holds 700,000 or so distinct CDR3 sequences, with more than 12% as singletons. The CDR3 sequence is 16 residues long. The trim removed 4 bases at V and 10 bases at J, leaving 11 bases unmatched. Germline CDR1 and CDR2: SGHDN and FVKESK. Input material: blood. The V call is TRBV14, the J call TRBJ1-6; 9 nucleotides line up with TRBD1. This receptor was taken from a woman in her fifties or sixties with Graves' ophthalmopathy. The CDR3 DNA reads TGTGCCAGCAGCCCTACGGGACAGGGAGGCAGATCACCCCTCCACTTT. This codes for CASSPTGQGGRSPLHF.